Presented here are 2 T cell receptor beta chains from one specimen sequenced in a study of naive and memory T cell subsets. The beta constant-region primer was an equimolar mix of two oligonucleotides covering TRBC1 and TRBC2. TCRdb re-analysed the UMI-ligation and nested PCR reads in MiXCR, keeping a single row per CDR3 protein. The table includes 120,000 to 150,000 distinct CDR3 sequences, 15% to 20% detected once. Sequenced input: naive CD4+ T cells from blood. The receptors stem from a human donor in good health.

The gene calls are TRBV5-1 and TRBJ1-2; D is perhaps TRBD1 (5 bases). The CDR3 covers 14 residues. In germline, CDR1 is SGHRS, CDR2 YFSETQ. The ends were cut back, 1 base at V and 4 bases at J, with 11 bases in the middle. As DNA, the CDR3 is TGCGCCAGCAGCTTGTCGGGGACGGGCTATGGCTACACCTTC. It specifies CASSLSGTGYGYTF.

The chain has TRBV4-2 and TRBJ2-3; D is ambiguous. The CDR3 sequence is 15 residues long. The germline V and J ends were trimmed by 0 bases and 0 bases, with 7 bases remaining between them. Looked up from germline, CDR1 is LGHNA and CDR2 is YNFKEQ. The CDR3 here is CASSQDYRSTDTQYF. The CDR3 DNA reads TGTGCCAGCAGCCAAGACTACAGAAGCACAGATACGCAGTATTTT.